These T cell receptor beta chains were read from a single sample in a study of identical twins. TCRdb fed the 5' RACE reads into MiXCR, producing one record per CDR3 protein. Of 200,000 to 250,000 distinct CDR3 sequences listed, around 6.9% are singletons. The same data also went into a second study, on yellow fever vaccine responses in identical twins.

The material sequenced was memory (CD45RO+) T cells sorted from blood. The receptors come from a woman aged 18-30 years in good health. Both conserved end residues are part of each CDR3. Part of the rows lack a size; the others show once, few, many or a class for expanded clones.

size	V	J	CDR3
many	TRBV7-2	TRBJ2-3	CASSLRRADTQYF
many	TRBV29-1	TRBJ1-2	CSARAKGILYGYTF
many	TRBV7-3	TRBJ1-1	CASSLQGWDTEAFF
many	TRBV20-1	TRBJ2-1	CSAMDGPEQFF
few	TRBV28	TRBJ2-6	CASSLSRAGANVLTF
-	TRBV19	TRBJ2-6	CASSIPRSTGANVLTF
many	TRBV2	TRBJ2-1	CASLRGGDRADEQFF
-	TRBV12-3/TRBV12-4	TRBJ2-5	CASSPREDRETQYF
-	TRBV27	TRBJ2-2	CASSLMVVAMNTGELFF
-	TRBV28	TRBJ2-4	CASTPTGQGTDIQYF
-	TRBV7-3	TRBJ2-1	CASSSQPLSGGSNEQFF
few	TRBV5-1	TRBJ1-6	CASSLDGDLPYNSPLHF
many	TRBV6-5	TRBJ2-7	CASSYSGQGGYEQYF
many	TRBV6-6	TRBJ1-1	CACGRDTEAFF
few	TRBV4-3	TRBJ2-1	CASSPAGLAVEQFF